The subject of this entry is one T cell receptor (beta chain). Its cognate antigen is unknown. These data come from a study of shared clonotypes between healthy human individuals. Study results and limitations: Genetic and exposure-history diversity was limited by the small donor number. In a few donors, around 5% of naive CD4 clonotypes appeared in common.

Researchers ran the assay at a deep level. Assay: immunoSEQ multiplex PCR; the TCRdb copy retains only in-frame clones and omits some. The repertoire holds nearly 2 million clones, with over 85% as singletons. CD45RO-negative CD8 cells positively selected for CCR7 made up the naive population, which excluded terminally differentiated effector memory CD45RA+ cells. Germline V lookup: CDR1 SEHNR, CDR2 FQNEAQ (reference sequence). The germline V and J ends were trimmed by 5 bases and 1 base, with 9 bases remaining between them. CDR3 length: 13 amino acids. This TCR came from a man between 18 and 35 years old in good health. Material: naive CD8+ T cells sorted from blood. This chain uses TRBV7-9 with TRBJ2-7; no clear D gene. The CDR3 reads CASSLEKSYEQYF. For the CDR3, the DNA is TGTGCCAGCAGCCTGGAAAAGTCCTACGAGCAGTACTTC.